These T cell receptor beta chains were read from a single sample in a study of blood T cell repertoires in COVID-19. Profiling relied on immunoSEQ multiplex PCR, and the TCRdb table lists in-frame clones only, not all of them. Of some 360,000 clones in the sample, 87% were seen once. Sequenced material: peripheral blood. These receptors were obtained from a woman in her fifties or sixties with COVID-19, enrolled during active disease. The conserved cysteine and the conserved F or W are not part of the CDR3 here.

v_gene	j_gene	CDR3aa
TRBV7-9	TRBJ2-3	ASSFLTGGADTQY
TRBV7-8	TRBJ1-2	ASSSRQERSLSYGYT
TRBV28	TRBJ1-2	ASRKEALGGYT
TRBV9	TRBJ1-1	ASSAGTGLRVAF
TRBV5-1	TRBJ2-7	ASSLRTVSSYEQY
TRBV7-8	TRBJ1-5	ASSPGKWEPQH
TRBV5-1	TRBJ1-4	ASSLRGEYEKLF
TRBV6-5	TRBJ1-3	ASGTAGNTIY
TRBV5-6	TRBJ1-1	ASSNRDRTEAF
TRBV6-1	TRBJ1-1	ASSESGGEGVTEAF
TRBV7-2	TRBJ2-7	ASSASGLASYEQY
TRBV30	TRBJ2-5	AWRLAGTQTQY
TRBV15	TRBJ2-1	ATSSRGGLYNEQF